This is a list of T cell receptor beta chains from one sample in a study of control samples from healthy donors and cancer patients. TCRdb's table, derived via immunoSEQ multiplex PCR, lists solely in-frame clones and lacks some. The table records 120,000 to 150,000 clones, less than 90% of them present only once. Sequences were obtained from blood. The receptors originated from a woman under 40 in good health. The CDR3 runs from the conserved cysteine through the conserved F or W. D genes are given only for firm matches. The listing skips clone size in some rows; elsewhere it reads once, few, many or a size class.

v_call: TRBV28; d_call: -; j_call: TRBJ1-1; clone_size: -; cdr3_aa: CASKVSLNTEAFF; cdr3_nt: TGTGCCAGCAAGGTCAGTCTGAACACTGAAGCTTTCTTT
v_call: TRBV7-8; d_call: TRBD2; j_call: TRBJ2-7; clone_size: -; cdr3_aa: CASSFGTSGGVSYEQYF; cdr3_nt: TGTGCCAGCAGCTTTGGGACTAGCGGGGGGGTCTCCTACGAGCAGTACTTC
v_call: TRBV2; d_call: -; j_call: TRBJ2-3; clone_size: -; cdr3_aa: CARGDISTDTQYF; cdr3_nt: TGTGCCAGGGGGGACATTAGCACAGATACGCAGTATTTT
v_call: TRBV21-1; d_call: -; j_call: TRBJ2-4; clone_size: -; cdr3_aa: CASSKRTGNKNIQYF; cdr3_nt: TGTGCCAGCAGCAAACGGACAGGGAACAAAAACATTCAGTACTTC
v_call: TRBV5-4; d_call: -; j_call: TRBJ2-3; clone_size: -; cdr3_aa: CASSRTTSRADTQYF; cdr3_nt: TGTGCCAGCAGCCGGACTACGTCTAGGGCAGATACGCAGTATTTT
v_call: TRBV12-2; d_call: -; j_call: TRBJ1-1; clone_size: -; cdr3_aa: CASRLEGQAFF; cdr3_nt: TGTGCAAGTCGACTCGAAGGTCAAGCTTTCTTT
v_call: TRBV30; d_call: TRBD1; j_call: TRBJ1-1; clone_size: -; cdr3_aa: CAWRPGGDTEAFF; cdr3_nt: TGTGCCTGGAGGCCAGGGGGAGACACTGAAGCTTTCTTT
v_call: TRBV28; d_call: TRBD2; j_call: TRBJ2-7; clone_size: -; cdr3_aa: CATQSGGRDEQYF; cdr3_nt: TGTGCCACTCAGTCGGGAGGGAGGGACGAGCAGTACTTC
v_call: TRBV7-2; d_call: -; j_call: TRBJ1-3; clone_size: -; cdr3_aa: CASSFGVGSGNTIYF; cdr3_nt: TGTGCCAGCAGCTTCGGGGTTGGCTCTGGAAACACCATATATTTT
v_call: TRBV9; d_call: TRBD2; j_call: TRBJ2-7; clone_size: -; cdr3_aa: CASSAGLAGGHLDEQYF; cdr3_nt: TGTGCCAGCAGCGCGGGACTAGCGGGAGGGCATCTGGACGAGCAGTACTTC
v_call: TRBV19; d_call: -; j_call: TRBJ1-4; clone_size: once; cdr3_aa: CASSIVRGQVGKLFF; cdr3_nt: TGTGCCAGTAGTATAGTGCGGGGACAAGTTGGAAAACTGTTTTTT
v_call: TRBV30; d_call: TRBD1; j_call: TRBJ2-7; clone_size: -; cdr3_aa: CAWGPGTAYEQYF; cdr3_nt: TGTGCCTGGGGCCCCGGGACAGCCTACGAGCAGTACTTC
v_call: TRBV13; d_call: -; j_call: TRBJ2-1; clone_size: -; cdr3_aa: CASSFPSGYFYEQFF; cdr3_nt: TGTGCCAGCAGCTTCCCGAGCGGCTACTTCTATGAGCAGTTCTTC
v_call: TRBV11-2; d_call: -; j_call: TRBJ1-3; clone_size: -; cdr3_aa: CASSLGQGDTIYF; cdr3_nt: TGTGCCAGCAGCTTAGGGCAGGGTGACACCATATATTTT
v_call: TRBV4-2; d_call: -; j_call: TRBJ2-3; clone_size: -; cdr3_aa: CASRETDTQYF; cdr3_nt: TGTGCCAGCAGAGAGACAGATACGCAGTATTTT
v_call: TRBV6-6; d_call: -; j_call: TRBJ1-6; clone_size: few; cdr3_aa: CASSSIQDDSPLHF; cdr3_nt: TGTGCCAGCAGTTCGATCCAGGATGATTCACCCCTCCACTTT
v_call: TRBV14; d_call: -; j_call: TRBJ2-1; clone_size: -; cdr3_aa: CASSQANLRNEQFF; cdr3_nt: TGTGCCAGCAGCCAAGCTAACCTTAGGAATGAGCAGTTCTTC
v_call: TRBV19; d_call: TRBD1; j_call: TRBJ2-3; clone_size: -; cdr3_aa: CASSRSGTGSTDTQYF; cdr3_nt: TGTGCCAGTAGTAGGTCCGGGACAGGGAGCACAGATACGCAGTATTTT
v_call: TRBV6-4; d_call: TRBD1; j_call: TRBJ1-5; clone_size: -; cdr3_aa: CASSPDRDQPQHF; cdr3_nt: TGTGCCAGCAGCCCAGACAGGGATCAGCCCCAGCATTTT
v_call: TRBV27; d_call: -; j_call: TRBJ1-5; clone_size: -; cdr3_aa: CASSLGDSNQPQHF; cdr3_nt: TGTGCCAGCAGTTTAGGGGACAGCAATCAGCCCCAGCATTTT
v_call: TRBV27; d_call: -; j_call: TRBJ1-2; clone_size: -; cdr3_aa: CASRLRDTGYTF; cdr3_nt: TGTGCCAGCAGGCTCCGGGACACTGGCTACACCTTC
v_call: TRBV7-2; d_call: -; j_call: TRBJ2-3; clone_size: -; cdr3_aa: CASSPVGRDTQYF; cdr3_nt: TGTGCCAGCAGCCCCGTCGGGAGAGATACGCAGTATTTT
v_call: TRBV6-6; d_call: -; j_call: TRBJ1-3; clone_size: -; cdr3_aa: CASSSERVGNTIYF; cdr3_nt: TGTGCCAGCAGTTCCGAGCGGGTAGGAAACACCATATATTTT
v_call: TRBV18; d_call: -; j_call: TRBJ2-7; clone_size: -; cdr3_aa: CASSPGDPSSYEQYF; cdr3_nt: TGTGCCAGCTCACCAGGGGACCCAAGCTCCTACGAGCAGTACTTC
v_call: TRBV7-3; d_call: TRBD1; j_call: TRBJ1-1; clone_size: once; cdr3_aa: CASSLTSRGPHTEAFF; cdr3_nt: TGTGCCAGCAGCTTAACGAGCAGGGGGCCACACACTGAAGCTTTCTTT
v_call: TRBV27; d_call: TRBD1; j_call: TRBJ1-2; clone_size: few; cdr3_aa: CASSLSTGVGHGYTF; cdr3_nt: TGTGCCAGCAGTTTATCGACAGGGGTTGGGCATGGCTACACCTTC
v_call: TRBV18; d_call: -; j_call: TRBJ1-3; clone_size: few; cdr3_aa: CASSQSRSSAGNTIYF; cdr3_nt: TGTGCCAGCTCCCAAAGCCGCAGTTCTGCAGGAAACACCATATATTTT
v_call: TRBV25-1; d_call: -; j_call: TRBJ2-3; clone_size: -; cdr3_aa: CASSEYGVGSTDTQYF; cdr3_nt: TGTGCCAGCAGTGAATACGGCGTAGGATCGACAGATACGCAGTATTTT
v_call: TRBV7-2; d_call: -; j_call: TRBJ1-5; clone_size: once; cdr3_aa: CASSLNPGPNQPQHF; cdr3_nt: TGTGCCAGCAGCTTAAATCCGGGGCCTAATCAGCCCCAGCATTTT
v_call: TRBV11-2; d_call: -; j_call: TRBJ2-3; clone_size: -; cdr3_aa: CASSREIQADTQYF; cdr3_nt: TGTGCCAGCAGCAGGGAGATTCAGGCAGATACGCAGTATTTT
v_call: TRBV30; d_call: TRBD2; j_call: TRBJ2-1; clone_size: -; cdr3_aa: CAWSVSALAIYNEQFF; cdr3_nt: TGTGCCTGGAGTGTAAGTGCACTAGCGATTTACAATGAGCAGTTCTTC
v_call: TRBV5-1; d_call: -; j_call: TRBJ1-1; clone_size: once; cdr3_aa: CASSLTGPTEAFF; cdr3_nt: TGCGCCAGCAGCTTGACGGGGCCCACTGAAGCTTTCTTT
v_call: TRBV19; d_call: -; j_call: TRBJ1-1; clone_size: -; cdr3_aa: CASSMQGRGATEAFF; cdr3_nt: TGTGCCAGTAGTATGCAGGGGCGGGGGGCCACTGAAGCTTTCTTT
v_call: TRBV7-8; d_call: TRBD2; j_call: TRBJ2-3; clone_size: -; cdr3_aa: CASSPSGRSNTQYF; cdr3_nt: TGTGCCAGCAGTCCTAGCGGGAGATCGAATACGCAGTATTTT
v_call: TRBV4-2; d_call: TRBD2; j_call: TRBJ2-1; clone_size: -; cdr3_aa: CASSQGTSGSSYNEQFF; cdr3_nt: TGTGCCAGCAGCCAAGGGACTAGCGGGAGCTCCTACAATGAGCAGTTCTTC
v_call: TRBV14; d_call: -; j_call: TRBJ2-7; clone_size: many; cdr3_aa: CASSQGGWRGSDEQYF; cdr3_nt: TGTGCCAGCAGCCAAGGGGGTTGGCGGGGCTCTGACGAGCAGTACTTC
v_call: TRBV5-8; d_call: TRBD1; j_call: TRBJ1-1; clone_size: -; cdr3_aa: CASSLDDRDTEAFF; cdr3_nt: TGTGCCAGCAGCTTGGATGACAGGGACACTGAAGCTTTCTTT
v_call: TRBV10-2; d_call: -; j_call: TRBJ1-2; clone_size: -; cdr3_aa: CASSEQVDTYGYTF; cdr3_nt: TGCGCCAGCAGTGAGCAGGTGGACACTTATGGCTACACCTTC
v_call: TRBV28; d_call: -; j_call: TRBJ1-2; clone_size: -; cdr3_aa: CASSRPNYGYTF; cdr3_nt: TGTGCCAGCAGCCGCCCGAACTATGGCTACACCTTC
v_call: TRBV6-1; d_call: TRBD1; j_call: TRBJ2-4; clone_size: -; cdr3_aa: CASSDRTGGKNIQYF; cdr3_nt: TGTGCCAGCAGTGACCGGACAGGGGGGAAAAACATTCAGTACTTC
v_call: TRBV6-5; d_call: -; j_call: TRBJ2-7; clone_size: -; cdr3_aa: CASAGQRFSYEQYF; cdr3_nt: TGTGCCAGCGCCGGACAGAGGTTCTCCTACGAGCAGTACTTC
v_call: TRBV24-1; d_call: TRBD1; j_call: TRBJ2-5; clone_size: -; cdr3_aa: CATSEGQQETQYF; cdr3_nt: TGTGCCACCAGTGAGGGACAGCAAGAGACCCAGTACTTC
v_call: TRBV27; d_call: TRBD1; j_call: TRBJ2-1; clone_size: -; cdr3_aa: CASRGDRAGNEQFF; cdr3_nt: TGTGCCAGCAGGGGAGACAGGGCCGGCAATGAGCAGTTCTTC